This TCR beta chain was captured by sequencing in a study of T-cell memory formation after mild COVID-19. Study observations and caveats: Shrinking CD4+ clones were chiefly CM and EM; CD8+ ones were chiefly EMRA.

Constant-segment primers and 5'RACE yielded cDNA libraries for TCR alpha and TCR beta, each carrying sample barcodes and UMIs. One entry per CDR3 protein, called by TCRdb with MiXCR from the 5' RACE reads. The profile covers under 250,000 distinct CDR3 sequences, with over 9% appearing a single time and 22% taken by the ten largest. The CDR3 has 15 amino acids. Per germline, CDR1 MNHEY and CDR2 SVGAGI. Trimming left V 6 bases short and J 3 bases short, with 18 bases between. This clonotype was counted a few times. What it recognizes is unknown. Input material: PBMCs or a T cell subset sorted from them (not recorded which). The origin of this receptor is a man between 18 and 29 years old who had mild COVID-19 (a few samples of this study predate the infection). Cell type and time point are not known. The V gene is TRBV6-5, the J gene TRBJ2-7; a possible D gene is TRBD1 (6 bases). In DNA form, the CDR3 reads TGTGCCAGCAGACTAACCAGGGGCGCTGGCTACGAGCAGTACGTC. Translated, it gives CASRLTRGAGYEQYV.